This T cell receptor (beta chain) comes out of a study of siplizumab effects on memory and regulatory T cells (dated by TCRdb to between 2018 and 2020). At the level of the whole study: The study looked at the effect of siplizumab, an anti-CD2 antibody, on alloreactive T-cell subsets in allogeneic mixed lymphocyte reactions made from human PBMCs.

TCRbeta CDR3 sequencing was performed on sorted unstimulated T cells and on proliferating T cells recovered from mixed lymphocyte reactions. Fresh whole blood from roughly ten HLA-typed healthy donors served as the source for isolating PBMCs. Concerning this clone itself: This clone's antigen is unknown. Base qualities were left out, and no much larger clone turns up one base away.

What the authors observed across the whole study: Greater diversity appeared to be present in unstimulated naive T cells than in memory T cells, and a substantial contribution to the alloresponse seemed to be made by naive cells. Because sequences at frequencies below about 10^-5 were poorly captured, only a minor fraction of alloreactive clones could be mapped back to unstimulated subsets. Whether proliferating Tregs from siplizumab cultures were suppressive was not functionally confirmed. Among mappable alloreactive CD4+ clones, the Treg-derived fraction averaged around 69% with siplizumab versus about 27% in control reactions. The cumulative frequency of alloreactive sequences that could be traced back to unstimulated CD4+ memory T cells was significantly reduced by siplizumab. About 80-97% of proliferating CD4+ or CD8+ clones could not be given a naive or memory phenotype.

The germline V gene specifies SGDLS as CDR1 and YYNGEE as CDR2. Here V drops 4 bases and J drops 5 bases, and the junction holds 19 bases not matched to any gene. Including the terminal cysteine and phenylalanine, the CDR3 comprises 18 residues. This entry keeps only the CDR3 DNA: 54 bases, framed from base 1. Library preparation used the immunoSEQ multiplex PCR assay. The deep sequencing platform assayed around 94,000 TCR templates per sample. Genomic DNA extracted from sorted T cells was used for TCRbeta CDR3 sequencing. The paper's data handling went like this. The R programming language was used for clonal analysis of the TCRbeta CDR3 data. Alloreactive CD4+ and CD8+ clones were defined by comparing unstimulated samples with post-reaction CFSE-low samples. By matching sequences to the repertoires of sorted unstimulated Treg and non-Treg cells, each alloreactive CD4+ clone was assigned a regulatory or non-regulatory origin. Entries here come from immuneACCESS through TCRdb and include only in-frame sequences with V and J called. Some clones fail to appear in such tables; in the studies checked, an unresolved V gene covers under half of the shortfall, and the cause of the remainder is unknown. V and J calls and clone size come straight from that table; D and trimming were deduced from the DNA. The sample data list 70,000 or so clones, and roughly nine tenths of these were observed just once. The top ten clonotypes cover over 25% of the sample.

The TCR comes from a human donor in good health. Here the chain combines TRBV9 and TRBJ1-1; TRBD1 agrees with 8 junctional bases. Sequenced: CD8+ T cells sorted from blood. The sequenced DNA: TGTGCCAGCAGCCTCTCCCCAGGGGACAGGTCTGTCGGGACTGAAGCTTTCTTT. Translated, this gives CASSLSPGDRSVGTEAFF. This CDR3, with the reference TRBV9 and TRBJ1-1 proteins standing in past its ends, gives the full variable domain DSGVTQTPKHLITATGQRVTLRCSPRSGDLSVYWYQQSLDQGLQFLIQYYNGEERAKGNILERFSAQQFPDLHSELNLSSLELGDSALYFCASSLSPGDRSVGTEAFFGQGTRLTVV.